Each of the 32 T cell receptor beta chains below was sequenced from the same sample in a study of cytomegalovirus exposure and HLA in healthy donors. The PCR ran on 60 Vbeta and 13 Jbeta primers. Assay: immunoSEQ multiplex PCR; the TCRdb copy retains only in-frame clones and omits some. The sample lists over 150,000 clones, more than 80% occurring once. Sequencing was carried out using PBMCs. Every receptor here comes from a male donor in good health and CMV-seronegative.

DNA for the CDR3: TGTGCCAGCAGTTTTCTACTACAGGGCTATGGCTACACCTTC. Amino acids: CASSFLLQGYGYTF. The chain combines TRBV6-5 with TRBJ1-2; weak D call: TRBD1 (6 bases). The CDR3 runs 14 residues. Trimming pared 4 bases from V and 4 bases from J, leaving 13 bases between. In germline, CDR1 is MNHEY, CDR2 SVGAGI.

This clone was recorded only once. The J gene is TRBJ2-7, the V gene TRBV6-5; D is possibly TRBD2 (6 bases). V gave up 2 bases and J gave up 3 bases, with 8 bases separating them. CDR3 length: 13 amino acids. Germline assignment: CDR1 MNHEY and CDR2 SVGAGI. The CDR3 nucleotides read TGTGCCAGCAGTTACGCGGGGAGCTACGAGCAGTACTTC. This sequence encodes CASSYAGSYEQYF.

The CDR3, as DNA: TGTGCCAGCGGGGGGGGAATGGGTTACGAGCAGTACTTC. This codes for CASGGGMGYEQYF. The chain combines TRBV27 with TRBJ2-7; 7 bases are a match to TRBD2. CDR3 length: 13 residues. Germline assignment: CDR1 MNHEY and CDR2 SMNVEV (reference sequence). V was pared by 8 bases and J by 4 bases, with 8 bases of the junction left unmatched.

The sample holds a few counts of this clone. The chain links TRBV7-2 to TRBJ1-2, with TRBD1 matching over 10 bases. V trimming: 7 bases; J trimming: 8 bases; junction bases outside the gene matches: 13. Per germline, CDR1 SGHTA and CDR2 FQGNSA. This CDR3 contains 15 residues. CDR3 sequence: CASMRTGGGWDGYTF. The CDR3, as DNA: TGTGCCAGCATGCGGACAGGGGGGGGTTGGGACGGCTACACCTTC.

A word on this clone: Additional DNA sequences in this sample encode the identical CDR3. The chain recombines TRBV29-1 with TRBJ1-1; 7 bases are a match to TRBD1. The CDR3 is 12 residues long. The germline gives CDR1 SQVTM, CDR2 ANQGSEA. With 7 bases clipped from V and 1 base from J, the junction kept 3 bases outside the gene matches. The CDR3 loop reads CSAGTANTEAFF. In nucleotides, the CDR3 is TGCAGCGCTGGGACAGCGAACACTGAAGCTTTCTTT.

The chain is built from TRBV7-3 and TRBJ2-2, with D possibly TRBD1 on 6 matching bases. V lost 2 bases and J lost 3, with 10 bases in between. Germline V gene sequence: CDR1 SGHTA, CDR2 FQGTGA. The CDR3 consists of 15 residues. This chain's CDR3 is CASSLAGADTGELFF. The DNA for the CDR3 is TGTGCCAGCAGCTTAGCAGGGGCCGACACCGGGGAGCTGTTTTTT.

The CDR3, as DNA: TGTGCCAGCAGACTGTCAGGGGACGGGGATGAAAAACTGTTTTTT. Its translation: CASRLSGDGDEKLFF. J is TRBJ1-4 and V is TRBV21-1; the D call TRBD1 from the table was never checked on the DNA. TRBV21-1 is given as a pseudogene. This CDR3 region has 15 residues.

Here the CDR3 reads CASSRRRMNTEAFF. CDR3 coding DNA: TGTGCCAGCAGCCGGAGGCGGATGAACACTGAAGCTTTCTTT. This sequence joins TRBV14 and TRBJ1-1; D is ambiguous. V dropped 4 bases and J dropped 0 bases, with 9 bases sitting between them. The germline V gene encodes CDR1 SGHDN and CDR2 FVKESK. The CDR3 runs 14 residues.

The CDR3 DNA follows: TGCGCCAGCAGTACTAGCGGGACCTCCTACAATGAGCAGTTCTTC. Translating gives CASSTSGTSYNEQFF. The genes are TRBV4-1 and TRBJ2-1; 10 nucleotides agree with TRBD2. After removal of 6 bases from V and 0 bases from J, the junction contained 2 bases not matched to a gene. This CDR3 is built from 15 residues. Germline V gene data show CDR1 as MGHRA and CDR2 as YSYEKL.

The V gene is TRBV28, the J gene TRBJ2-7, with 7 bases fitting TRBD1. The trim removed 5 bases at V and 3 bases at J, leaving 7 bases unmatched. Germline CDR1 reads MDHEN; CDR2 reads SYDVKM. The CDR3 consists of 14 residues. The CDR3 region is CASSPPGTVYEQYF. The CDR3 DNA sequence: TGTGCCAGCAGTCCACCTGGGACAGTCTACGAGCAGTACTTC.

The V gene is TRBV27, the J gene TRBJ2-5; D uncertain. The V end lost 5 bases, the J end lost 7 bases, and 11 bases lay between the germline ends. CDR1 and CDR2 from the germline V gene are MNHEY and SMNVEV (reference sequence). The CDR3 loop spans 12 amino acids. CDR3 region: CASSSPRGTQYF. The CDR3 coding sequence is TGTGCCAGCAGTAGCCCAAGAGGGACCCAGTACTTC.

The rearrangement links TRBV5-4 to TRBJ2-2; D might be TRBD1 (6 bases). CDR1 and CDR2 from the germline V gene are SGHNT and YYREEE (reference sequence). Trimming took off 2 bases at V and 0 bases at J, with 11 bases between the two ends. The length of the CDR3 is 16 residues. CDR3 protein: CASSFRGSANTGELFF. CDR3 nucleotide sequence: TGTGCCAGCAGCTTTAGGGGGTCTGCGAACACCGGGGAGCTGTTTTTT. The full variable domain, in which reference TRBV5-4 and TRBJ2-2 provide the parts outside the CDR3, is ETGVTQSPTHLIKTRGQQVTLRCSSQSGHNTVSWYQQALGQGPQFIFQYYREEENGRGNFPPRFSGLQFPNYSSELNVNALELDDSALYLCASSFRGSANTGELFFGEGSRLTVL.

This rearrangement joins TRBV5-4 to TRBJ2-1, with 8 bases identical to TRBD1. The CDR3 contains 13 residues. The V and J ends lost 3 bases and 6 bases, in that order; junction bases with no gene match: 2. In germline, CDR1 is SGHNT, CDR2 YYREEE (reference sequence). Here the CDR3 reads CASSSGQGNEQFF. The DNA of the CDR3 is TGTGCCAGCAGCTCCGGACAGGGCAATGAGCAGTTCTTC.

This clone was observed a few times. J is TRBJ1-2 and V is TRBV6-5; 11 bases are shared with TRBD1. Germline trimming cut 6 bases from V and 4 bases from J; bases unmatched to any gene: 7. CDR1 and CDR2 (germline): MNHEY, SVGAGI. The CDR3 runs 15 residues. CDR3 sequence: CASSRLGTGGYGYTF. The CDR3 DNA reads TGTGCCAGCAGCCGTCTCGGGACAGGGGGCTATGGCTACACCTTC.

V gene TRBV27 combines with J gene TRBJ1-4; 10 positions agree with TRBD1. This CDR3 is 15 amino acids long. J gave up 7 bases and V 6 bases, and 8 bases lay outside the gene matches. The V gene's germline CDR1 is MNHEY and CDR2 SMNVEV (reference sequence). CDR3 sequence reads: CASSPTDRGREKLFF. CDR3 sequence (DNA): TGTGCCAGCAGCCCCACTGACAGGGGGCGTGAAAAACTGTTTTTT.

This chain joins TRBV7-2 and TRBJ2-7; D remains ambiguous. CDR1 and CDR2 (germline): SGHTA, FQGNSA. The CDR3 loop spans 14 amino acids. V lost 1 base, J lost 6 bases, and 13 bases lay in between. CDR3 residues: CASSLDLYGREQYF. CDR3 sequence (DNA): TGTGCCAGCAGCTTAGATTTGTATGGGCGCGAGCAGTACTTC.

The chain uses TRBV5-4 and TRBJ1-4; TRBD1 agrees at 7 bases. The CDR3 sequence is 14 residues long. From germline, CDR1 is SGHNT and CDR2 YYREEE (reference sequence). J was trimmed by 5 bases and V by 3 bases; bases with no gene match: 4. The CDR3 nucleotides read TGTGCCAGCAGCTCGGGACAGAAAAATGAAAAACTGTTTTTT. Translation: CASSSGQKNEKLFF.

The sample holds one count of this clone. The CDR3 reads CSAWTGANYGYTF. The CDR3 DNA follows: TGCAGCGCCTGGACAGGGGCTAACTATGGCTACACCTTC. This chain connects TRBV29-1 to TRBJ1-2; TRBD1 matches at 9 bases. The length of the CDR3 is 13 residues. V shed 7 bases, J shed 0 bases, and the junction held 3 bases outside the gene matches. Germline V lookup: CDR1 SQVTM, CDR2 ANQGSEA.

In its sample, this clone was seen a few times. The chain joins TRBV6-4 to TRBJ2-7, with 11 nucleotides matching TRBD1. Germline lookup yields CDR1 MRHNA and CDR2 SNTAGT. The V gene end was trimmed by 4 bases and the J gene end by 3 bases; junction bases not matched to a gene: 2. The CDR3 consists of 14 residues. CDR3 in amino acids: CASSVGTGGYEQYF. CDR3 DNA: TGTGCCAGCAGTGTTGGGACAGGGGGCTACGAGCAGTACTTC.

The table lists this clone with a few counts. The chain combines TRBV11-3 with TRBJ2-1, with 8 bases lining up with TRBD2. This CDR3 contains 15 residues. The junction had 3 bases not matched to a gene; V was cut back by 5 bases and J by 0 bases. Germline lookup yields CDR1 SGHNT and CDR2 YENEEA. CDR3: CASSTGTSSYNEQFF. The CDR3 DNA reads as TGTGCCAGCAGCACCGGGACTAGCTCCTACAATGAGCAGTTCTTC.

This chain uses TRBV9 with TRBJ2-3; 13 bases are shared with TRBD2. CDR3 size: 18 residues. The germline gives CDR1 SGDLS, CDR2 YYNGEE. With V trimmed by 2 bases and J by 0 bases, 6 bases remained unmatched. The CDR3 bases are TGTGCCAGCAGCGTTCGGACTAGCGGGAGACCTAGCACAGATACGCAGTATTTT. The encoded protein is CASSVRTSGRPSTDTQYF.

The CDR3 DNA sequence: TGTGCCAGCAGTATTCGACAGGCGAGCACAGATACGCAGTATTTT. Protein: CASSIRQASTDTQYF. The rearrangement uses TRBV6-1 and TRBJ2-3; TRBD1 might be the D (6 bases). The germline V gene has CDR1 MNHNS and CDR2 SASEGT. V lost 5 bases to trimming and J lost 0 bases, with 12 bases between them. This CDR3 comprises 15 residues.

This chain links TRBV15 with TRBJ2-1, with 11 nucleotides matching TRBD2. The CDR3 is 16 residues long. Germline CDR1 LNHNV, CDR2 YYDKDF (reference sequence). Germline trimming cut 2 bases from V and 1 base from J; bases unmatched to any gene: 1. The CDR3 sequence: CATSRRTSGSYNEQFF. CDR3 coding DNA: TGTGCCACCAGCAGAAGGACTAGCGGGTCCTACAATGAGCAGTTCTTC.

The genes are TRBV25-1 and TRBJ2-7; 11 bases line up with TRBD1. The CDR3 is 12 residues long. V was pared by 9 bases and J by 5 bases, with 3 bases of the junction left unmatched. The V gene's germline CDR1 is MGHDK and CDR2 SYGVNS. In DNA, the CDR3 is TGTGCCAGTCGGACAGGGGGCGACGAGCAGTACTTC. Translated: CASRTGGDEQYF.

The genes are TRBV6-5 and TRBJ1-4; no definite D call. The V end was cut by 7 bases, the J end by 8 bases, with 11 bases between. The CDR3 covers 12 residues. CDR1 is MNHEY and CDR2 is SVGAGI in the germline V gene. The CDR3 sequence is CASKKSREKLFF. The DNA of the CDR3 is TGTGCCAGCAAAAAATCCAGGGAAAAACTGTTTTTT.

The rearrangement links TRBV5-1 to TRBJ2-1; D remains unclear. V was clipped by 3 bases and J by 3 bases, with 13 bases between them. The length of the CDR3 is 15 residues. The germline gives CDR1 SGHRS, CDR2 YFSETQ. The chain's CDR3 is CASSSVGGIYNEQFF. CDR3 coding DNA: TGCGCCAGCAGCTCGGTTGGCGGAATCTACAATGAGCAGTTCTTC.

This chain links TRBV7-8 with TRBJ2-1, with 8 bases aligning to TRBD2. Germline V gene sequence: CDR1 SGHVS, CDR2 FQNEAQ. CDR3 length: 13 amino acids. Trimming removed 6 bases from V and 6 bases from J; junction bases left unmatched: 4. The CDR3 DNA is TGTGCCAGCAGGGAACTAGCGGTCAATGAGCAGTTCTTC. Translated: CASRELAVNEQFF.

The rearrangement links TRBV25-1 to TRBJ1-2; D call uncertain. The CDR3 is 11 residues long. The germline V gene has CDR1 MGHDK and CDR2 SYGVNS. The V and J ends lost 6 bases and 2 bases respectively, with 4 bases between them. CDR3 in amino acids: CASRQNYGYTF. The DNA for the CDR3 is TGTGCCAGCAGACAGAACTATGGCTACACCTTC.

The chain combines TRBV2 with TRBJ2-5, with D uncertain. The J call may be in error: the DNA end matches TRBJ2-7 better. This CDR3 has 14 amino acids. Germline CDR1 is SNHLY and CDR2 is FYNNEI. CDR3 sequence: CASSNPLVTYEQYF. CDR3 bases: TGTGCCAGCAGTAATCCACTCGTTACCTACGAGCAGTACTTC.

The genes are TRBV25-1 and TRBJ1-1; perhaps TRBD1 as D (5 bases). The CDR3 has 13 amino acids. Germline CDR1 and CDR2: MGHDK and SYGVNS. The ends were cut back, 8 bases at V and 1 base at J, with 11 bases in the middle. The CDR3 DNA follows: TGTGCCAGCTCAAACCAGGGGAACACTGAAGCTTTCTTT. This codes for CASSNQGNTEAFF.

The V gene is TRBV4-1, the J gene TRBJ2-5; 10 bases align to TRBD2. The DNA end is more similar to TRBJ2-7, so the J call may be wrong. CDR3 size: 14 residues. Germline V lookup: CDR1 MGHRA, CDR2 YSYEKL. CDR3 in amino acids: CASSQIAGGYEQYF. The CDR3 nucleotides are TGCGCCAGCAGCCAAATAGCGGGGGGCTACGAGCAGTACTTC.

The CDR3 DNA is TGTGCCAGCAGTTTATCGGCGGGAGGGCCGAGGGAGCAGTACTTC. Its protein product is CASSLSAGGPREQYF. V is TRBV27 and J is TRBJ2-7; 9 nucleotides agree with TRBD2. Germline V gene sequence: CDR1 MNHEY, CDR2 SMNVEV (reference sequence). The V and J ends lost 0 bases and 7 bases, in that order; junction bases with no gene match: 7. There are 15 residues in the CDR3.